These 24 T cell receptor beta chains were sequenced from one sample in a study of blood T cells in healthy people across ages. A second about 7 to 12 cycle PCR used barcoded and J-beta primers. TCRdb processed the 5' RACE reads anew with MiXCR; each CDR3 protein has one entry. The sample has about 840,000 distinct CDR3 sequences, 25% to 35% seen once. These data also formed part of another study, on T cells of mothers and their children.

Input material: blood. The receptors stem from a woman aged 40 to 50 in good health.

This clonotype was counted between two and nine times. CDR3 bases: TGTGCCAGCAGTTTAAGGGGGTCGGGAGCTTTCTTT. Amino acid sequence: CASSLRGSGAFF. J is TRBJ1-1 and V is TRBV27; D might be TRBD1 (6 bases). Germline CDR1 reads MNHEY; CDR2 reads SMNVEV (reference sequence). The CDR3 covers 12 residues. The ends were cut back, 2 bases at V and 10 bases at J, with 11 bases in the middle.

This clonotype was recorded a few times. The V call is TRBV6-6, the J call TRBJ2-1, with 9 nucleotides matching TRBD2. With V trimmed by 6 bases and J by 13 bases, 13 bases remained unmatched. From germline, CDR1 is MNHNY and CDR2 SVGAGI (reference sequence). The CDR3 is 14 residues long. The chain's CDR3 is CASSPRAGGFDQFF. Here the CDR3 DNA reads TGTGCCAGCAGCCCTCGAGCGGGGGGTTTCGATCAGTTCTTC.

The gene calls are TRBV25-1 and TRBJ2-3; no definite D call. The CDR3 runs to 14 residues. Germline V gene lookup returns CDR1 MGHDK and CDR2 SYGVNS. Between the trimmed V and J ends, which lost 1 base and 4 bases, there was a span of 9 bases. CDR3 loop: CASSEWNSPDTQYF. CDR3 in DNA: TGTGCCAGCAGTGAATGGAATAGCCCAGATACGCAGTATTTT. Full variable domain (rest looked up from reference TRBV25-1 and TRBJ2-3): EADIYQTPRYLVIGTGKKITLECSQTMGHDKMYWYQQDPGMELHLIHYSYGVNSTEKGDLSSESTVSRIRTEHFPLTLESARPSHTSQYLCASSEWNSPDTQYFGPGTRLTVL.

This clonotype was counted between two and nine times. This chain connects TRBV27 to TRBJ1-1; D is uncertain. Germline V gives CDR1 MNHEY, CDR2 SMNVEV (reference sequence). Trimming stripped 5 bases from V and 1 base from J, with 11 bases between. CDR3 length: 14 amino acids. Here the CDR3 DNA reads TGTGCCAGCAGTACCCGACGGGGGAACACTGAAGCTTTCTTT. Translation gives CASSTRRGNTEAFF.

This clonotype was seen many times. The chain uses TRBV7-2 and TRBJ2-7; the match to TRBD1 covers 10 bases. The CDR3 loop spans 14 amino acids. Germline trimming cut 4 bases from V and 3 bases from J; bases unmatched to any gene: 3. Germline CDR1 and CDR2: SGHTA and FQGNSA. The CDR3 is CASSSGQGHYEQYF. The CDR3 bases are TGTGCCAGCAGCTCGGGACAGGGGCACTACGAGCAGTACTTC.

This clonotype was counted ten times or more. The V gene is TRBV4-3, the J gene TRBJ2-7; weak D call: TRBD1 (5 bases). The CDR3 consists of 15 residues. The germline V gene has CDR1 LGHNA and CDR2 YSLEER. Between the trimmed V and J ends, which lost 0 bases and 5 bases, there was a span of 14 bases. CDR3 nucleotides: TGCGCCAGCAGCCAAGAGCCTCGAAGGGGCCACGAGCAGTACTTC. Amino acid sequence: CASSQEPRRGHEQYF.

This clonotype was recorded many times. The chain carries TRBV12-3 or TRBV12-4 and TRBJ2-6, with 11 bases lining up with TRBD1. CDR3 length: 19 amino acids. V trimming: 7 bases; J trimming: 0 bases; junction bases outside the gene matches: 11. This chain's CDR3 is CASTQPRTGGSSGANVLTF. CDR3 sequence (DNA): TGTGCCAGCACCCAACCCCGGACAGGGGGCAGCTCTGGGGCCAACGTCCTGACTTTC.

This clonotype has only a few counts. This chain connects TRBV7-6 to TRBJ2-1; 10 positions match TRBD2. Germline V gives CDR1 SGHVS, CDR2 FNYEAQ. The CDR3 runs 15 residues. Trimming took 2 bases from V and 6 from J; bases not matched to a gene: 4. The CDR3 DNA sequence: TGTGCCAGCAGCTTAACGGCTAGCGGGGGCAATGAGCAGTTCTTC. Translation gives CASSLTASGGNEQFF.

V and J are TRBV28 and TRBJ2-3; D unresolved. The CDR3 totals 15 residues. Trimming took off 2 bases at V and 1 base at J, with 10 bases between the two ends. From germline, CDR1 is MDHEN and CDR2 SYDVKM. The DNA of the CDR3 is TGTGCCAGCAGTTTAATCCAGGCCGGCACAGATACGCAGTATTTT. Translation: CASSLIQAGTDTQYF.

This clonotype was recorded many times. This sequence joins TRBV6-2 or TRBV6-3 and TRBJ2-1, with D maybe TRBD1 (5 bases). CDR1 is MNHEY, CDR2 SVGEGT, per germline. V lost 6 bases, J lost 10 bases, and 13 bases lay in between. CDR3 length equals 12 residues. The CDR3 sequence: CASSLGVGEQFF. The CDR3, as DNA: TGTGCCAGCAGCCTAGGGGTTGGCGAGCAGTTCTTC.

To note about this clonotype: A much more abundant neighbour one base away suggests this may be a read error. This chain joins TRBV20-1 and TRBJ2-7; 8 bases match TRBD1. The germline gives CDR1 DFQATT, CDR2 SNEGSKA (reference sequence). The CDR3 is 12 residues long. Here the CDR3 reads CRRDRQLYEQYF. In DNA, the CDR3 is TGCAGGCGGGACAGGCAGCTCTACGAGCAGTACTTC.

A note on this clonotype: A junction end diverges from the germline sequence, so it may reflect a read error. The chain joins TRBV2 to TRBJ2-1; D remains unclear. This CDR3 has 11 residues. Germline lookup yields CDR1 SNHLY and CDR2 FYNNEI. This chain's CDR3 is CASALNNEQFF. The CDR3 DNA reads TGTGCCAGCGCCCTTAACAATGAGCAGTTCTTT.

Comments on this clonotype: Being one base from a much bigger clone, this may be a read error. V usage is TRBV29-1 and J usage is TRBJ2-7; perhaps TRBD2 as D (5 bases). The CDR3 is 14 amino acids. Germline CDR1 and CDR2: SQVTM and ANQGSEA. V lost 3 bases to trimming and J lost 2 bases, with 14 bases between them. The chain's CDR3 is CSVDGVPSPYEQYF. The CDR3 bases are TGCAGCGTTGACGGGGTCCCCAGCCCCTACGAGCAGTACTTC.

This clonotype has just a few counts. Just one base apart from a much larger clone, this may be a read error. The CDR3 coding sequence is TGTGCCGGCAGCTTACCGCGTTTCTATGGCTACACCTTC. Amino acid sequence: CAGSLPRFYGYTF. V is TRBV7-2 and J is TRBJ1-2; D is ambiguous. This CDR3 spans 13 amino acids. CDR1 and CDR2 from the germline V gene are SGHTA and FQGNSA.

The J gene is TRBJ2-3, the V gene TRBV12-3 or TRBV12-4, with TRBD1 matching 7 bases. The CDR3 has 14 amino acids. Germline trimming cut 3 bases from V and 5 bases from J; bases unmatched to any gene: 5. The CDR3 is CASSFVRGKDTQYF. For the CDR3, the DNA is TGTGCCAGCAGTTTCGTCAGGGGGAAAGATACGCAGTATTTT.

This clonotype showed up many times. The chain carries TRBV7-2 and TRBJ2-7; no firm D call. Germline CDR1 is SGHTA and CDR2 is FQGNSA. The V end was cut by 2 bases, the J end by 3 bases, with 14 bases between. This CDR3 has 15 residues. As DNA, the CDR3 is TGTGCCAGCAGCTTATCGGTCCAGGCCCTCTACGAGCAGTACTTC. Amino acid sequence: CASSLSVQALYEQYF.

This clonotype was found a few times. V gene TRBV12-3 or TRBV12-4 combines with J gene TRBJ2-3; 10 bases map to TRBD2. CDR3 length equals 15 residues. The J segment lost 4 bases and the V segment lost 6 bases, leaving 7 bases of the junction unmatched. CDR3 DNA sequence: TGTGCCAGCAGCGGAGCGGGGGGGCTGGCAGATACGCAGTATTTT. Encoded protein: CASSGAGGLADTQYF.

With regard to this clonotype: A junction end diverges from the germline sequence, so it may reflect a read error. The CDR3 nucleotides are TGTGCCGGCAGTGACGGGTGGGGAAATGAGCAGTTCTTC. Amino acids: CAGSDGWGNEQFF. The genes are TRBV6-4 and TRBJ2-1; D ambiguous. Germline V gene sequence: CDR1 MRHNA, CDR2 SNTAGT. The CDR3 consists of 13 residues.

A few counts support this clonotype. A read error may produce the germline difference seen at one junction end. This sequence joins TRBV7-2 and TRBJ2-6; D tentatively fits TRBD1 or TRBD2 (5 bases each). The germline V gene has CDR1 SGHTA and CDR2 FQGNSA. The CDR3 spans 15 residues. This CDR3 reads CASSLDGIGANVRTF. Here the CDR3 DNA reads TGTGCCAGCAGCTTAGACGGGATTGGGGCCAACGTCCGGACTTTC.

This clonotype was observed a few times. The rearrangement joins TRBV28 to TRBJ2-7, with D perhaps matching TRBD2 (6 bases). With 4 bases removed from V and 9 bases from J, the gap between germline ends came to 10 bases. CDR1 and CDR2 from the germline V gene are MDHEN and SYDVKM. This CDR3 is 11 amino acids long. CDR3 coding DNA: TGTGCCAGCAGTTCCACCGGGGGGCAGTACTTC. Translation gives CASSSTGGQYF.

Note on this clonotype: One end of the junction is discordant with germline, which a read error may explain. CDR3 in amino acids: CVSSPWEDRAEKLFF. For the CDR3, the DNA is TGTGTCAGCAGCCCCTGGGAGGACCGGGCTGAAAAACTGTTTTTT. The chain carries TRBV2 and TRBJ1-4, with D unresolved. Germline V gives CDR1 SNHLY, CDR2 FYNNEI. This CDR3 contains 15 residues.

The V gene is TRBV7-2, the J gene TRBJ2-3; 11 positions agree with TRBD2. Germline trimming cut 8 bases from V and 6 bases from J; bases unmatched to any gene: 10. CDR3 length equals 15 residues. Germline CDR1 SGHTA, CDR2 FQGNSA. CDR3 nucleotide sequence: TGTGCCAGCGCAACGGGACTAGCGGTCGCCGATACGCAGTATTTT. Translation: CASATGLAVADTQYF.

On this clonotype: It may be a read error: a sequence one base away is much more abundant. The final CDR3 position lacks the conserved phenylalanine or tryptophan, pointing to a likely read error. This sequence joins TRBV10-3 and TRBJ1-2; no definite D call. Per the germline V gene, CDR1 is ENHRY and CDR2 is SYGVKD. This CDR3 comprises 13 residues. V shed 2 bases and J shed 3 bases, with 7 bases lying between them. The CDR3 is CAISEMADYGYTL. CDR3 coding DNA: TGTGCCATCAGTGAGATGGCGGACTATGGCTACACCCTC.

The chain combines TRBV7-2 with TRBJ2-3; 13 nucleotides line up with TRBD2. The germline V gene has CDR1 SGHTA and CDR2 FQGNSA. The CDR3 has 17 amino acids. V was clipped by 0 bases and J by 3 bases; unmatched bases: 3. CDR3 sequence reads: CASSLARGLAGTDTQYF. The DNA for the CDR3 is TGTGCCAGCAGCTTAGCGAGGGGACTAGCGGGGACAGATACGCAGTATTTT.